This T cell receptor (beta chain) was obtained from a study of T cell responses to AZD1222 COVID-19 vaccine. Study-wide points: Only a handful of AZD1222 recipients were seropositive at baseline. White British ancestry dominated among donors, who included more females, and clonal diversity was possibly underestimated. Sampling captured repertoires only after the peak T cell response.

Of note for this clone: The antigen remains unidentified.

Method: immunoSEQ multiplex PCR; TCRdb's copy keeps in-frame clones and lacks some. Of tens of thousands of clones listed, 80% to 85% are singletons. V shed 5 bases and J shed 10 bases, with 12 bases lying between them. This CDR3 has 11 residues. The germline CDR1 and CDR2 sequences are DFQATT and SNEGSKA (reference sequence). The material was peripheral blood, obtained on day 0 of AZD1222 vaccination. The receptor comes from an adult in good health. The genes are TRBV20-1 and TRBJ2-1, with no clear D. In nucleotides, the CDR3 is TGCAGTGCTCTCGTATCATACGAGCAGTTCTTC. Its translation: CSALVSYEQFF.